These 4 T cell receptor beta chains came from one sample sequenced in a study of regulatory T cells in long-lasting Graves disease. In building TCR beta libraries, iRepertoire HTBI primers were used together with Arm-PCR of CDR3 regions. MiXCR, run by TCRdb on the multiplex PCR reads, gives a single entry per CDR3 protein. The repertoire holds approximately 360,000 distinct CDR3 sequences, roughly 24% seen once, with about 27% in the top ten. This sample's time point: persistent/refractory GD, antithyroid drugs over 5 years with positive TRAb. TCR sequences were obtained from RNA taken from PBMCs. This specimen consisted of peripheral blood mononuclear cells (PBMCs), obtained when the disease was refractory, from a patient treated with antithyroid drugs. The receptors were sampled from a woman aged 40 to 50 with Graves disease.

The table lists this clonotype with many counts. This chain links TRBV11-2 with TRBJ2-7, with D possibly being TRBD2 (5 bases). CDR1 and CDR2 from the germline V gene are SGHAT and FQNNGV. The CDR3 runs to 13 residues. Deletions cut 1 base from V and 4 bases from J, with 8 bases between. The CDR3 nucleotides are TGTGCCAGCAGCTTAGGAGGGCTATACGAGCAGTACTTC. Its translation: CASSLGGLYEQYF. The full variable domain, its missing parts supplied by reference TRBV11-2 and TRBJ2-7, is EAGVAQSPRYKIIEKRQSVAFWCNPISGHATLYWYQQILGQGPKLLIQFQNNGVVDDSQLPKDRFSAERLKGVDSTLKIQPAKLEDSAVYLCASSLGGLYEQYFGPGTRLTVT.

The V call is TRBV10-3, the J call TRBJ1-3; D unclear. V lost 7 bases to trimming and J lost 8 bases, with 15 bases between them. The CDR3 spans 13 residues. Germline CDR1 reads ENHRY; CDR2 reads SYGVKD. The CDR3 region has the DNA TGTGCCATCAAAAGCCTTCAGGAGGACACCATATATTTT. It specifies CAIKSLQEDTIYF.

The sample holds many counts of this clonotype. J is TRBJ1-2 and V is TRBV7-2, with D unresolved. V lost 5 bases and J 5 bases, leaving 18 bases between the germline ends. This CDR3 has 15 amino acids. CDR1 SGHTA and CDR2 FQGNSA come from the germline V gene. The CDR3 DNA reads as TGTGCCAGCAGCGCCAGCCCTCATGGGGAATATGGCTACACCTTC. Its translation: CASSASPHGEYGYTF. Using reference TRBV7-2 and TRBJ1-2 for the parts outside the CDR3, the full variable domain is GAGVSQSPSNKVTEKGKDVELRCDPISGHTALYWYRQSLGQGLEFLIYFQGNSAPDKSGLPSDRFSAERTGGSVSTLTIQRTQQEDSAVYLCASSASPHGEYGYTFGSGTRLTVV.

This clonotype was seen a handful of times. V is TRBV20-1 and J is TRBJ1-1; D gene unclear. Germline V gene sequence: CDR1 DFQATT, CDR2 SNEGSKA (reference sequence). Trimming shortened V by 5 bases and J by 0 bases, and 19 bases separated the two germline ends. CDR3 length: 16 residues. Here the CDR3 reads CSAAPVSRPMNTEAFF. CDR3 in DNA: TGCAGTGCTGCCCCCGTCTCCCGCCCCATGAACACTGAAGCTTTCTTT.